What follows are 28 T cell receptor beta chains derived from one specimen sequenced in a study of blood T cell repertoires in COVID-19. Generated by immunoSEQ multiplex PCR, the TCRdb table keeps only in-frame clones and is missing some. Of approximately 310,000 clones in the sample, roughly 91% were seen once. The sequenced material came from peripheral blood. These receptors all stem from a man aged 50-60 years with active or convalescent COVID-19.

This chain uses TRBV7-8 with TRBJ1-1; D perhaps matches TRBD1 (5 bases). V gave up 1 base and J gave up 4 bases, with 13 bases separating them. The CDR3 has 15 residues. From germline, CDR1 is SGHVS and CDR2 FQNEAQ. This CDR3 reads CASSLGGAGGTEAFF. As DNA, the CDR3 is TGTGCCAGCAGCTTAGGTGGGGCGGGAGGCACTGAAGCTTTCTTT.

The genes are TRBV10-3 and TRBJ1-2; maybe TRBD1 (5 bases). CDR3 length: 15 amino acids. From germline, CDR1 is ENHRY and CDR2 SYGVKD. Trimming removed 2 bases from V and 4 bases from J, with 14 bases in between. The CDR3 nucleotides are TGTGCCATCAGTGAGGCCAGGGTCAATTTCTATGGCTACACCTTC. This codes for CAISEARVNFYGYTF.

The genes are TRBV2 and TRBJ2-3, with 7 bases fitting TRBD2. The V gene end was trimmed by 3 bases and the J gene end by 2 bases; junction bases not matched to a gene: 2. The CDR3 covers 14 residues. Germline assignment: CDR1 SNHLY and CDR2 FYNNEI. CDR3 sequence: CASSDSGDTDTQYF. Written as DNA, the CDR3 is TGTGCCAGCAGTGACAGCGGGGACACAGATACGCAGTATTTT.

The V call is TRBV4-3, the J call TRBJ1-1; D gene uncertain. V dropped 3 bases and J dropped 0 bases, with 8 bases sitting between them. This CDR3 has 14 amino acids. Germline CDR1 is LGHNA and CDR2 is YSLEER. The CDR3, as DNA: TGCGCCAGCAGCCAGGTTGCAGTGAACACTGAAGCTTTCTTT. As protein: CASSQVAVNTEAFF.

V is TRBV7-8 and J is TRBJ1-4; 7 nucleotides match TRBD1. The CDR3 spans 13 residues. Unmatched junction bases numbered 7, after V lost 5 bases and J lost 10 bases. Germline V gene sequence: CDR1 SGHVS, CDR2 FQNEAQ. The CDR3 is CASSAPGQRKLFF. The CDR3, as DNA: TGTGCCAGCAGCGCCCCGGGACAGAGAAAACTGTTTTTT. The full variable domain, completed using reference TRBV7-8 and TRBJ1-4, is GAGVSQSPRYKVAKRGQDVALRCDPISGHVSLFWYQQALGQGPEFLTYFQNEAQLDKSGLPSDRFFAERPEGSVSTLKIQRTQQEDSAVYLCASSAPGQRKLFFGSGTQLSVL.

The CDR3 here is CASSLLDRLNTEAFF. The CDR3 bases are TGTGCCAGCAGCTTACTGGACAGGCTGAACACTGAAGCTTTCTTT. V gene TRBV5-8 combines with J gene TRBJ1-1; 7 bases are a match to TRBD1. V lost 2 bases to trimming and J lost 0 bases; unmatched junction nucleotides: 4. Germline V gene data show CDR1 as SGHTS and CDR2 as YDEGEE. This CDR3 is built from 15 residues.

The chain links TRBV11-2 to TRBJ1-1; D gene ambiguous. CDR3 length: 13 residues. CDR1 SGHAT and CDR2 FQNNGV come from the germline V gene. Trimming shortened V by 5 bases and J by 0 bases, and 7 bases separated the two germline ends. This CDR3 is CASSAVVNTEAFF. The CDR3 nucleotides read TGTGCCAGCAGCGCAGTTGTGAACACTGAAGCTTTCTTT.

The rearrangement uses TRBV18 and TRBJ1-1; D ambiguous. Germline V gene data show CDR1 as KGHSH and CDR2 as LQKENI. Trimming pared 0 bases from V and 7 bases from J, leaving 9 bases between. The CDR3 length is 13 residues. CDR3 nucleotide sequence: TGTGCCAGCTCACCACCCCAGGCCAATGAAGCTTTCTTT. Its protein product is CASSPPQANEAFF.

This chain uses TRBV29-1 with TRBJ1-1, with D hard to call. CDR3 length equals 13 residues. The ends were cut back, 5 bases at V and 4 bases at J, with 14 bases in the middle. The V gene's germline CDR1 is SQVTM and CDR2 ANQGSEA. In DNA form, the CDR3 reads TGCAGCGTTCTAAAGGCAACGGGCACTGAAGCTTTCTTT. Its protein is CSVLKATGTEAFF.

This clone has only a few counts. This chain uses TRBV28 with TRBJ2-7; D is undetermined. The germline V gene encodes CDR1 MDHEN and CDR2 SYDVKM. Trimming cost V 1 base and J 6 bases, with 7 bases left between them. This CDR3 has 12 amino acids. The CDR3 region has the DNA TGTGCCAGCAGTTTATCGGGTCGCGAGCAGTACTTC. Residues: CASSLSGREQYF.

The gene calls are TRBV3-1 (or the pseudogene TRBV3-2) and TRBJ1-2; a weak D match, TRBD1 (5 bases). The V gene's germline CDR1 is LGHDT and CDR2 YNNKEL (reference sequence). The CDR3 sequence is 12 residues long. Trimming pared 5 bases from V and 5 bases from J, leaving 9 bases between. The CDR3 nucleotides read TGTGCCAGCAGCTTACAGGATTATGGCTACACCTTC. Translating gives CASSLQDYGYTF.

The V gene is TRBV7-9, the J gene TRBJ1-4, with a tentative D call TRBD1 (6 bases). Looked up from germline, CDR1 is SEHNR and CDR2 is FQNEAQ (reference sequence). The CDR3 sequence is 14 residues long. The ends were cut back, 1 base at V and 8 bases at J, with 11 bases in the middle. CDR3 protein: CASSLGQVEEKLFF. The CDR3 region has the DNA TGTGCCAGCAGCTTAGGACAGGTGGAGGAAAAACTGTTTTTT.

This chain joins TRBV5-1 and TRBJ2-1; 9 nucleotides align to TRBD1. This CDR3 comprises 14 residues. Germline lookup yields CDR1 SGHRS and CDR2 YFSETQ. Unmatched junction bases numbered 0, after V lost 5 bases and J lost 0 bases. This CDR3 reads CASRTGGSYNEQFF. The DNA for the CDR3 is TGCGCCAGCAGGACAGGGGGCTCCTACAATGAGCAGTTCTTC.

The genes are TRBV4-2 and TRBJ2-5; TRBD2 agrees at 8 bases. CDR3 length: 15 amino acids. V gave up 3 bases and J gave up 5 bases; unmatched junction bases: 8. CDR1 LGHNA and CDR2 YNFKEQ come from the germline V gene. CDR3 DNA: TGTGCCAGCAGCCAGTTGCCGGGGGGGAGGGAGACCCAGTACTTC. Translating it yields CASSQLPGGRETQYF.

The chain uses TRBV6-5 and TRBJ2-7, with TRBD2 matching 8 bases. CDR1 MNHEY and CDR2 SVGAGI come from the germline V gene. The CDR3 totals 15 residues. J gave up 1 base and V 2 bases, and 4 bases lay outside the gene matches. CDR3 protein: CASSYDGGGSYEQYF. The DNA for the CDR3 is TGTGCCAGCAGTTACGATGGCGGGGGGTCCTACGAGCAGTACTTC.

The V gene is TRBV28, the J gene TRBJ1-5, with 7 nucleotides matching TRBD1. Germline trimming cut 5 bases from V and 6 bases from J; bases unmatched to any gene: 10. There are 15 residues in the CDR3. The germline gives CDR1 MDHEN, CDR2 SYDVKM. Here the CDR3 reads CASSHGTDGGQPQHF. The CDR3, as DNA: TGTGCCAGCAGTCACGGGACAGATGGGGGTCAGCCCCAGCATTTT. The whole variable domain, remainder taken from reference TRBV28 and TRBJ1-5, is DVKVTQSSRYLVKRTGEKVFLECVQDMDHENMFWYRQDPGLGLRLIYFSYDVKMKEKGDIPEGYSVSREKKERFSLILESASTNQTSMYLCASSHGTDGGQPQHFGDGTRLSIL.

V is TRBV30 and J is TRBJ1-4, with TRBD1 matching over 8 bases. This CDR3 is 13 amino acids long. Per the germline V gene, CDR1 is GTSNPN and CDR2 is SVGIG (reference sequence). V was clipped by 5 bases and J by 10 bases; unmatched bases: 9. CDR3 DNA sequence: TGTGCCTGGGGACAGGGTTGGTCCGGAAAACTGTTTTTT. Its protein is CAWGQGWSGKLFF.

The V call is TRBV30, the J call TRBJ1-3, with a possible D match to TRBD1 (5 bases). Germline V gene sequence: CDR1 GTSNPN, CDR2 SVGIG (reference sequence). The CDR3 spans 14 residues. The germline V and J ends were trimmed by 1 base and 4 bases, with 11 bases remaining between them. CDR3 sequence reads: CAWSGGVLGNTIYF. As DNA, the CDR3 is TGTGCCTGGAGTGGGGGGGTTTTGGGAAACACCATATATTTT.

The chain combines TRBV7-6 with TRBJ1-1, with D unclear. V shed 1 base and J shed 4 bases, with 7 bases lying between them. Germline assignment: CDR1 SGHVS and CDR2 FNYEAQ. The CDR3 spans 13 residues. This CDR3 is CASSLGASTEAFF. The DNA of the CDR3 is TGTGCCAGCAGCTTAGGGGCGAGCACTGAAGCTTTCTTT. Drawing the rest from reference TRBV7-6 and TRBJ1-1, the complete variable domain is GAGVSQSPRYKVTKRGQDVALRCDPISGHVSLYWYRQALGQGPEFLTYFNYEAQQDKSGLPNDRFSAERPEGSISTLTIQRTEQRDSAMYRCASSLGASTEAFFGQGTRLTVV.

The genes are TRBV12-2 and TRBJ1-5; the table's D call, TRBD1, was not checked against the DNA. TRBV12-2 represents a pseudogene. This CDR3 spans 17 amino acids. The CDR3 region is CASRLPGQGQGWQPQHF. The CDR3 DNA sequence: TGTGCAAGTCGCTTACCCGGACAGGGACAGGGTTGGCAGCCCCAGCATTTT.

The chain combines TRBV5-1 with TRBJ2-5; D not certain. Germline-derived CDR1 and CDR2 are SGHRS and YFSETQ. V lost 2 bases to trimming and J lost 5 bases, with 7 bases between them. This CDR3 contains 12 residues. Here the CDR3 reads CASSFSTETQYF. As DNA, the CDR3 is TGCGCCAGCAGCTTTTCTACGGAGACCCAGTACTTC.

Concerning this clone: Different DNA sequences within this sample yield the same CDR3. V gene TRBV5-1 combines with J gene TRBJ2-2; TRBD1 matches at 7 bases. This CDR3 contains 15 residues. Trimming removed 4 bases from V and 2 bases from J; junction bases left unmatched: 5. Germline CDR1 reads SGHRS; CDR2 reads YFSETQ. CDR3 residues: CASSTGTANTGELFF. The CDR3 DNA follows: TGCGCCAGCAGCACCGGGACAGCAAACACCGGGGAGCTGTTTTTT.

The rearrangement uses TRBV9 and TRBJ2-7, with 8 nucleotides matching TRBD1. Germline V gives CDR1 SGDLS, CDR2 YYNGEE. The CDR3 covers 17 residues. Unmatched junction bases numbered 8, after V lost 0 bases and J lost 0 bases. This CDR3 reads CASSVGWGTGHSYEQYF. CDR3 DNA sequence: TGTGCCAGCAGCGTAGGGTGGGGGACAGGCCACTCCTACGAGCAGTACTTC.

V gene TRBV30 combines with J gene TRBJ1-6; D is possibly TRBD1 (5 bases). This CDR3 region has 10 residues. V gave up 7 bases and J gave up 9 bases, with 7 bases separating them. The germline V gene has CDR1 GTSNPN and CDR2 SVGIG (reference sequence). DNA of the CDR3: TGTGCCTTTGACAGTTCACCCCTCCACTTT. It yields the protein CAFDSSPLHF.

This chain links TRBV6-5 with TRBJ1-1; 7 nucleotides align to TRBD1. Germline V lookup: CDR1 MNHEY, CDR2 SVGAGI. This CDR3 has 13 residues. V shed 6 bases, J shed 5 bases, and the junction held 6 bases outside the gene matches. The CDR3 sequence is CASRKGAGTEAFF. In DNA, the CDR3 is TGTGCCAGCAGAAAGGGGGCGGGTACTGAAGCTTTCTTT.

The chain has TRBV4-2 and TRBJ1-2, with 10 bases fitting TRBD1. V was pared by 5 bases and J by 7 bases, with 10 bases of the junction left unmatched. This CDR3 region has 15 residues. Germline CDR1 reads LGHNA; CDR2 reads YNFKEQ. CDR3: CASSGTGVDHSGYTF. Here the CDR3 DNA reads TGTGCCAGCAGCGGGACAGGGGTAGATCATAGTGGCTACACCTTC.

The V call is TRBV14, the J call TRBJ2-7; 7 bases map to TRBD1. Germline trimming cut 4 bases from V and 4 bases from J; bases unmatched to any gene: 7. CDR1 and CDR2 (germline): SGHDN, FVKESK. This CDR3 contains 14 residues. CDR3 in amino acids: CASSPSLQGYEQYF. The CDR3 DNA follows: TGTGCCAGCAGCCCATCCTTACAGGGGTACGAGCAGTACTTC.

This clone was counted between two and nine times. This chain links TRBV18 with TRBJ1-2; D is undetermined. Germline V gene data show CDR1 as KGHSH and CDR2 as LQKENI. Trimming took off 2 bases at V and 3 bases at J, with 13 bases between the two ends. The CDR3 has 15 amino acids. The CDR3 is CASSPNGGWDYGYTF. CDR3 bases: TGTGCCAGCTCACCAAATGGAGGTTGGGACTATGGCTACACCTTC.